The entry that follows covers one TCR beta chain sequence. The antigen remains undetermined. The time point was: baseline, week 1 (first vaccination visit). As to treatment: pre-vaccination baseline after standard-of-care therapy. The entry originates in a study of a mutant IDH1 vaccine in newly diagnosed glioma. Study information: Treatment recipients were about 62% male and around 40% female, and their mean age was around 37 years. Study findings and constraints: Patients mounted vaccine-induced immune responses in about 92% of cases. Top peripheral T cell clonotype shifts appeared unrelated to pseudoprogression.

Sequencing used immunoSEQ multiplex PCR; TCRdb keeps in-frame clones, though not all of them. The sample shows over 75,000 clones, about 87% of them seen only once. The CDR3 is 18 residues long. From germline, CDR1 is SQVTM and CDR2 ANQGSEA. After removal of 1 base from V and 6 bases from J, the junction contained 16 bases not matched to a gene. The TCR was taken from a woman between 50 and 59 years old with glioma. Sample: PBMCs, taken from a glioma patient treated with radiotherapy, temozolomide or both. The chain employs TRBV29-1 and TRBJ2-4, with 9 positions matching TRBD1. CDR3 DNA sequence: TGCAGCGTTGAAGGGGACAGGGCCAATATCCGTAGGGGAAACATTCAGTACTTC. It yields the protein CSVEGDRANIRRGNIQYF.